The source of this T cell receptor beta chain is a study of beta chain features in type 1 diabetes. Across the whole study: Taken together, all samples contributed nearly 110 million examined sorted cells. Study-level results: Cells carrying high TCR expression could end up over-represented when cDNA is sequenced. Shorter templates might be favored by PCR, equally in patients and controls. Whether HLA type affects TCRB rearrangement stayed undetermined in the present work.

Per the germline V gene, CDR1 is LGHNA and CDR2 is YSLEER. The CDR3 contains 15 residues. Unmatched junction bases numbered 10, after V lost 4 bases and J lost 7 bases. This clone was detected only a few times. What it binds is not known. Sequencing targeted expressed TCRB transcripts, as all isolated RNA had been reverse transcribed. Generated by immunoSEQ multiplex PCR, the TCRdb table keeps only in-frame clones and is missing some. Seen here are 300,000 to 350,000 clones, 12% to 15% observed once, and the top ten hold about 6.7%. The source material was central memory CD4+ T cells from blood. The J gene is TRBJ1-5, the V gene TRBV4-3; 7 bases fit TRBD1. The TCR sequence derives from a man aged 30 to 45 in good health. CDR3 residues: CASSLNVQGLQPQHF. CDR3 coding DNA: TGCGCCAGCAGCCTGAATGTACAGGGGTTACAGCCCCAGCATTTT.